This TCR beta chain was observed in a study of blood T cell repertoires in COVID-19. Looking at the study overall: Italy, Spain and the United States were the sources of the convalescent and acute COVID-19 samples. In each case, the material was cDNA or gDNA derived from T cells, B-cell-depleted T cells, or PBMCs.

CDR1 and CDR2 from the germline V gene are SQVTM and ANQGSEA. The CDR3 spans 13 residues. V lost 7 bases to trimming and J lost 6 bases; unmatched junction nucleotides: 8. The sample holds a few counts of this clone. Authors' processing steps: Reference gene primer amplification in the assay estimated nucleated cell counts. Some clones are missing from TCRdb's copy, which holds only in-frame ones; the method was immunoSEQ multiplex PCR. Clone size and the V and J calls come from that table; the DNA yielded D and trimming. The sample lists about 52,000 clones, 86% occurring once. The chain uses TRBV29-1 and TRBJ2-2, with 7 nucleotides matching TRBD2. The TCR was taken from a woman older than 75 with acute or convalescent COVID-19. The sample taken for sequencing was peripheral blood. The CDR3 is CSGRESGAGELFF. The CDR3 nucleotides read TGCAGCGGCAGGGAGAGCGGGGCCGGGGAGCTGTTTTTT.